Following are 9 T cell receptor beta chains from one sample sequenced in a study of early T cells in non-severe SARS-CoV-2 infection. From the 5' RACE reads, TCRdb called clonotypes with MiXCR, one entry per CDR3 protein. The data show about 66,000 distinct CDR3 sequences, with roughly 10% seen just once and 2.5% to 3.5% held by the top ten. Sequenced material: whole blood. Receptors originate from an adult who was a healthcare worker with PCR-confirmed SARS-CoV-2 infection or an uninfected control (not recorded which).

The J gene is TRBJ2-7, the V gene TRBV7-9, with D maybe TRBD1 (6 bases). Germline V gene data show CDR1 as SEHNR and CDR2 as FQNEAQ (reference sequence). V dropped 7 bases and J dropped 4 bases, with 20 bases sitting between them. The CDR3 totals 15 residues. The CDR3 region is CASTLIGRGSYEQYF. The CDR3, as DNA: TGTGCCAGCACCCTTATCGGCAGGGGCTCGTACGAGCAGTACTTC.

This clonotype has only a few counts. The CDR3 sequence is CASSQWWQYSNQPQHF. The CDR3 bases are TGCGCCAGCAGCCAATGGTGGCAATATAGCAATCAGCCCCAGCATTTT. This rearrangement joins TRBV4-3 to TRBJ1-5; D uncertain. This CDR3 is built from 16 residues. Germline V gene data show CDR1 as LGHNA and CDR2 as YSLEER. Trimming stripped 2 bases from V and 0 bases from J, with 11 bases between.

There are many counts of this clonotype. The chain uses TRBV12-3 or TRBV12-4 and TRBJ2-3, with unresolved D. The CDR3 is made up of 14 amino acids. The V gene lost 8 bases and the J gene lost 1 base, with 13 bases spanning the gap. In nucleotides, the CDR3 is TGTGCCAGCCTATTGCGCACGGGCACAGATACGCAGTATTTT. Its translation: CASLLRTGTDTQYF.

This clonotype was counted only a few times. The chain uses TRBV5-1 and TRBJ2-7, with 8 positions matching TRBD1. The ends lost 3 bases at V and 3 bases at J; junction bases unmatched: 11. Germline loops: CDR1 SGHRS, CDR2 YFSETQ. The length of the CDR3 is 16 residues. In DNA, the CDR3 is TGCGCCAGCAGCTCGACCGGGACAGGTTCCCTCTACGAGCAGTACTTC. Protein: CASSSTGTGSLYEQYF.

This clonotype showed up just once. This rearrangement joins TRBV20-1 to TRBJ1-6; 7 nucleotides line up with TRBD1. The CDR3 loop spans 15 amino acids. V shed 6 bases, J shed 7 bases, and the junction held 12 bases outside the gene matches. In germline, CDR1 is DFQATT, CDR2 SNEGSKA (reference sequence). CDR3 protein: CSAQRSGQMNSPLHF. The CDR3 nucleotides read TGCAGTGCCCAGAGGTCGGGACAGATGAATTCACCCCTCCACTTT.

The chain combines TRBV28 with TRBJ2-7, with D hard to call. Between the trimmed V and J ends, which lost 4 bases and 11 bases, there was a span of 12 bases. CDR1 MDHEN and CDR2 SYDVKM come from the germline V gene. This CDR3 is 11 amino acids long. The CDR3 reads CASSSNHVEYF. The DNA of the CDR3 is TGTGCCAGCAGTTCCAATCACGTTGAGTACTTC.

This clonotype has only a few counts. CDR3 coding DNA: TGTGCCAGCAGCCCTGGGACTAGCGGGAGGACGAACACCGGGGAGCTGTTTTTT. Amino acid sequence: CASSPGTSGRTNTGELFF. This chain connects TRBV6-5 to TRBJ2-2; TRBD2 agrees at 15 bases. CDR1 and CDR2 from the germline V gene are MNHEY and SVGAGI. The CDR3 is 18 amino acids. J was trimmed by 0 bases and V by 6 bases; bases with no gene match: 5.

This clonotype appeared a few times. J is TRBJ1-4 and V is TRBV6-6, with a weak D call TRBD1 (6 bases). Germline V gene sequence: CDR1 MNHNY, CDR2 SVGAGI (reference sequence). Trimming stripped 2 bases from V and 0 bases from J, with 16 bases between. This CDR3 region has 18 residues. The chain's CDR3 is CASSYPPGTSATNEKLFF. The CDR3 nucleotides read TGTGCCAGCAGTTACCCCCCCGGGACATCGGCAACTAATGAAAAACTGTTTTTT.

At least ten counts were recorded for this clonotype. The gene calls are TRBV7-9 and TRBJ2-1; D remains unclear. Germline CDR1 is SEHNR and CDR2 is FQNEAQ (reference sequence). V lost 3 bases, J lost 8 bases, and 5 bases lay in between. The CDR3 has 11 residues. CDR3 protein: CASSFSDEQFF. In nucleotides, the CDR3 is TGTGCCAGCAGCTTTTCGGATGAGCAGTTCTTC.